The 24 T cell receptor beta chains reported below all come from one sample, sequenced in a study of blood T cells in healthy people across ages. The authors ran a second PCR of about 7 to 11 cycles using a sample-barcoded 5' primer and a J-beta primer mix. MiXCR, applied by TCRdb to the 5' RACE reads, yields one record per CDR3 protein. In the table there are about 1.4 million distinct CDR3 sequences, roughly 59% of which are singletons. The specimen was blood. These receptors came from a young man in good health.

CDR3 sequence (DNA): TGCGCCAGCAGCGCCAGTATAGGGACCGTTGACACTGAAGCTTTCTTT. Its translation is CASSASIGTVDTEAFF. The genes are TRBV5-1 and TRBJ1-1, with a possible D match to TRBD1 (5 bases). Trimming stripped 4 bases from V and 3 bases from J, with 19 bases between. CDR3 length equals 16 residues. Looked up from germline, CDR1 is SGHRS and CDR2 is YFSETQ.

The gene calls are TRBV5-6 and TRBJ2-2; tentative D call: TRBD2 (5 bases). This CDR3 is 15 amino acids long. Trimming took off 1 base at V and 0 bases at J, with 7 bases between the two ends. Looked up from germline, CDR1 is SGHDT and CDR2 is YYEEEE. The CDR3 loop reads CASSLKAANTGELFF. As DNA, the CDR3 is TGTGCCAGCAGCTTGAAAGCGGCGAACACCGGGGAGCTGTTTTTT.

V is TRBV25-1 and J is TRBJ1-6; D may be TRBD1 (6 bases). Trimming removed 4 bases at V and 4 bases at J, with 11 bases between. The CDR3 loop spans 15 amino acids. Looked up from germline, CDR1 is MGHDK and CDR2 is SYGVNS. This CDR3 is CASSGLQGYNSPLHF. CDR3 nucleotides: TGTGCCAGCAGTGGCCTACAGGGATATAATTCACCCCTCCACTTT. The full variable domain, in which reference TRBV25-1 and TRBJ1-6 provide the parts outside the CDR3, is EADIYQTPRYLVIGTGKKITLECSQTMGHDKMYWYQQDPGMELHLIHYSYGVNSTEKGDLSSESTVSRIRTEHFPLTLESARPSHTSQYLCASSGLQGYNSPLHFGNGTRLTVT.

This sequence joins TRBV2 and TRBJ1-1, with TRBD1 matching 7 bases. The CDR3 loop spans 14 amino acids. The germline gives CDR1 SNHLY, CDR2 FYNNEI. V shed 1 base, J shed 7 bases, and the junction held 6 bases outside the gene matches. This chain's CDR3 is CASSEDGTAGEAFF. The DNA of the CDR3 is TGTGCCAGCAGTGAAGACGGGACAGCCGGTGAAGCTTTCTTT.

A few counts support this clonotype. This chain joins TRBV6-2 or TRBV6-3 and TRBJ1-4; TRBD1 matches at 12 bases. The V and J ends lost 2 bases and 6 bases, in that order; junction bases with no gene match: 7. This CDR3 contains 17 residues. Per germline, CDR1 MNHEY and CDR2 SVGEGT. This CDR3 reads CASSYGTGGLQDEKLFF. DNA for the CDR3: TGTGCCAGCAGTTACGGGACAGGGGGCTTGCAGGATGAAAAACTGTTTTTT.

The CDR3 DNA reads TGTGCCAGCAGTTGGGCCGGGGGTTACAATGAGCAGTTCTTC. It specifies CASSWAGGYNEQFF. V is TRBV27 and J is TRBJ2-1; maybe TRBD2 (6 bases). CDR1 is MNHEY, CDR2 SMNVEV, per germline (reference sequence). The V and J ends lost 4 bases and 4 bases respectively, with 11 bases between them. The CDR3 has 14 amino acids.

The chain links TRBV20-1 to TRBJ2-3; 7 positions match TRBD2. Germline lookup yields CDR1 DFQATT and CDR2 SNEGSKA (reference sequence). Losses at the gene ends were 6 bases for V and 2 bases for J; bases not matched to a gene: 11. The CDR3 loop spans 15 amino acids. The CDR3 here is CSAHWREPLTDTQYF. Here the CDR3 DNA reads TGCAGTGCCCACTGGCGGGAGCCCCTCACAGATACGCAGTATTTT.

The chain has TRBV12-3 or TRBV12-4 and TRBJ1-1; D ambiguous. V lost 7 bases to trimming and J lost 6 bases, with 15 bases between them. This CDR3 has 13 amino acids. In nucleotides, the CDR3 is TGTGCCAGCATCCGGCGGAGCCTCCCTGAAGCTTTCTTT. Its translation is CASIRRSLPEAFF.

J is TRBJ1-2 and V is TRBV9; TRBD1 matches 8 bases. Per germline, CDR1 SGDLS and CDR2 YYNGEE. The V segment lost 3 bases and the J segment 2 bases; nucleotides outside the gene matches: 6. This CDR3 is built from 15 residues. The CDR3 DNA follows: TGTGCCAGCAGCGCGCGGACAGGGTTAAACTATGGCTACACCTTC. This encodes CASSARTGLNYGYTF.

The chain joins TRBV20-1 to TRBJ1-6; 9 nucleotides line up with TRBD1. V lost 5 bases, J lost 0 bases, and 8 bases stayed unmatched. CDR3 size: 17 residues. Looked up from germline, CDR1 is DFQATT and CDR2 is SNEGSKA (reference sequence). CDR3 coding DNA: TGCAGTGCTTTTTCCGGGACAGGGAGCTCCTATAATTCACCCCTCCACTTT. Its translation is CSAFSGTGSSYNSPLHF.

This clonotype was recorded once. In nucleotides, the CDR3 is TGTGCCAGCAGCAGGGGGCCATCCCTCTCCGAGCAGTACTTC. This encodes CASSRGPSLSEQYF. This chain links TRBV11-1 with TRBJ2-7; 7 nucleotides align to TRBD1. Germline V lookup: CDR1 SGHAT, CDR2 FQDESV (reference sequence). The CDR3 runs 14 residues. V lost 5 bases and J lost 6; bases outside the gene matches: 10.

The chain employs TRBV4-3 and TRBJ1-2, with D unclear. Per the germline V gene, CDR1 is LGHNA and CDR2 is YSLEER. The CDR3 is made up of 16 amino acids. The germline V and J ends were trimmed by 0 bases and 4 bases, with 15 bases remaining between them. The CDR3 spells CASSQDGQPHLYGYTF. CDR3 DNA sequence: TGCGCCAGCAGCCAAGATGGGCAGCCCCATCTCTATGGCTACACCTTC.

This clonotype was counted a few times. V usage is TRBV6-2 or TRBV6-3 and J usage is TRBJ1-6; D is uncertain. The V end lost 2 bases, the J end lost 7 bases, and 6 bases lay between the germline ends. Germline V gene sequence: CDR1 MNHEY, CDR2 SVGEGT. The CDR3 runs 13 residues. CDR3 loop: CASSYGLNSPLHF. The CDR3 DNA reads TGTGCCAGCAGTTACGGGTTGAATTCACCCCTCCACTTT.

The chain combines TRBV20-1 with TRBJ2-7, with D hard to call. There are 10 residues in the CDR3. V lost 6 bases and J 4 bases, leaving 7 bases between the germline ends. Per the germline V gene, CDR1 is DFQATT and CDR2 is SNEGSKA (reference sequence). This chain's CDR3 is CSAPEYEQYF. As DNA, the CDR3 is TGCAGTGCCCCCGAGTACGAGCAGTACTTC.

The V and J genes are TRBV7-2 and TRBJ2-3; TRBD1 or TRBD2 may be the D gene (6 bases each). This CDR3 contains 18 residues. Trimming left V 5 bases short and J 0 bases short, with 21 bases between. CDR1 is SGHTA, CDR2 FQGNSA, per germline. The CDR3 loop reads CASSKLWARGLSTDTQYF. The CDR3 nucleotides read TGTGCCAGCAGCAAATTATGGGCACGGGGGCTTAGCACAGATACGCAGTATTTT.

The chain recombines TRBV10-3 with TRBJ1-1; 9 positions match TRBD1. Germline-derived CDR1 and CDR2 are ENHRY and SYGVKD. Unmatched junction bases numbered 4, after V lost 11 bases and J lost 0 bases. This CDR3 spans 13 amino acids. The CDR3 here is CASGQGLNTEAFF. In nucleotides, the CDR3 is TGTGCCTCAGGACAGGGGTTGAACACTGAAGCTTTCTTT.

V is TRBV12-3 or TRBV12-4 and J is TRBJ1-3; the D gene is possibly TRBD1 (6 bases). The CDR3 length is 14 residues. With 1 base removed from V and 8 bases from J, the gap between germline ends came to 12 bases. CDR3 nucleotide sequence: TGTGCCAGCAGTTTAGAAACAGGGTCCGACACCATATATTTT. Its protein is CASSLETGSDTIYF.

The J gene is TRBJ1-1, the V gene TRBV27; D not certain. CDR1 MNHEY and CDR2 SMNVEV come from the germline V gene (reference sequence). The V gene lost 5 bases and the J gene lost 0 bases, with 10 bases spanning the gap. The CDR3 is made up of 14 amino acids. The chain's CDR3 is CASSPLGLNTEAFF. The CDR3 nucleotides read TGTGCCAGCAGTCCTCTGGGGTTGAACACTGAAGCTTTCTTT.

This clonotype was seen a handful of times. The V and J genes are TRBV29-1 and TRBJ2-1; TRBD1 matches 8 bases. The CDR3 consists of 14 residues. Germline V lookup: CDR1 SQVTM, CDR2 ANQGSEA. With V trimmed by 3 bases and J by 6 bases, 7 bases remained unmatched. CDR3 sequence reads: CSVEAGQGPNEQFF. The CDR3 nucleotides read TGCAGCGTTGAGGCCGGACAGGGTCCCAATGAGCAGTTCTTC.

Only a few counts were recorded for this clonotype. The V call is TRBV29-1, the J call TRBJ2-2; 9 nucleotides line up with TRBD2. CDR3 length: 13 amino acids. The germline gives CDR1 SQVTM, CDR2 ANQGSEA. Trimming cost V 7 bases and J 6 bases; bases outside gene matches: 6. The CDR3 here is CSGRLAAAGELFF. CDR3 sequence (DNA): TGCAGCGGTAGACTAGCGGCCGCCGGGGAGCTGTTTTTT.

The chain has TRBV29-1 and TRBJ1-1; D is unclear. The CDR3 extends over 13 amino acids. Germline V gene sequence: CDR1 SQVTM, CDR2 ANQGSEA. V was pared by 7 bases and J by 1 base, with 13 bases between. The CDR3 sequence: CSGELQKNTEAFF. The CDR3 DNA sequence: TGCAGCGGCGAGCTACAGAAGAACACTGAAGCTTTCTTT.

The genes are TRBV5-1 and TRBJ2-5, with a possible D match to TRBD1 (6 bases). The CDR3 covers 14 residues. Germline CDR1 and CDR2: SGHRS and YFSETQ. V was trimmed by 5 bases and J by 13 bases, leaving 24 bases between them. As DNA, the CDR3 is TGCGCCAGCAGTATTGCCTGGGACAACGAAGAGCTGTACTTC. Residues: CASSIAWDNEELYF.

V usage is TRBV29-1 and J usage is TRBJ1-2; D is ambiguous. V was pared by 5 bases and J by 7 bases, with 8 bases between. The CDR3 runs to 10 residues. CDR1 and CDR2 (germline): SQVTM, ANQGSEA. The CDR3 region has the DNA TGCAGCGTTCTTGAGGTTGGCTACACCTTC. Protein sequence: CSVLEVGYTF.

The chain carries TRBV20-1 and TRBJ2-3; 9 bases line up with TRBD2. Germline assignment: CDR1 DFQATT and CDR2 SNEGSKA (reference sequence). V shed 5 bases and J 4 bases; nucleotides not matched to a gene: 4. The CDR3 contains 13 residues. The CDR3 reads CSAVAGAPDTQYF. The DNA for the CDR3 is TGCAGTGCTGTAGCGGGAGCCCCAGATACGCAGTATTTT.